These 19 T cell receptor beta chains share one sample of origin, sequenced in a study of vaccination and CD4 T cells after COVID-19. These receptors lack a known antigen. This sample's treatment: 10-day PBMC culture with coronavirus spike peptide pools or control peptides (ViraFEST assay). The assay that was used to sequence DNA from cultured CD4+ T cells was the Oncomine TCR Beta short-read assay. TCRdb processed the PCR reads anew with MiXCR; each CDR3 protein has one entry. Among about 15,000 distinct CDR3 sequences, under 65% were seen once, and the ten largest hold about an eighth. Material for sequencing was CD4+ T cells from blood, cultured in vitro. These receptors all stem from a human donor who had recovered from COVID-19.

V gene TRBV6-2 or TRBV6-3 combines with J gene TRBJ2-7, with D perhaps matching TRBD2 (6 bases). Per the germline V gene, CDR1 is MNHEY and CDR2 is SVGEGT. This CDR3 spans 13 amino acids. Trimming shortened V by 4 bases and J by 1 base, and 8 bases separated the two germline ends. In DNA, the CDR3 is TGTGCCAGCAGTTCGGACTATTCCTACGAGCAGTACTTC. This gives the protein CASSSDYSYEQYF.

The CDR3 coding sequence is TGTGCCAGCGGGACAGGGGGTGCCCCGGAGCTGTTTTTT. It translates to CASGTGGAPELFF. V usage is TRBV7-9 and J usage is TRBJ2-2; 11 positions match TRBD1. The germline gives CDR1 SEHNR, CDR2 FQNEAQ (reference sequence). Germline trimming cut 8 bases from V and 10 bases from J; bases unmatched to any gene: 6. The CDR3 is 13 residues long.

CDR3 in DNA: TGTGCCAGCAGCTTTTTCATGGAGACCCAGTACTTC. Translated: CASSFFMETQYF. J is TRBJ2-5 and V is TRBV7-2; D not certain. CDR1 and CDR2 from the germline V gene are SGHTA and FQGNSA. V was pared by 3 bases and J by 5 bases, with 7 bases between. The length of the CDR3 is 12 residues.

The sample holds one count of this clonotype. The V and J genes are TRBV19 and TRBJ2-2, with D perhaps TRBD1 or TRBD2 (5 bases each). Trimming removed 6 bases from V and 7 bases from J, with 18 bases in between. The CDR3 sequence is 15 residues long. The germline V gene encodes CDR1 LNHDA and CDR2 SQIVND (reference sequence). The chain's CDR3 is CASSSPGAGIGELFF. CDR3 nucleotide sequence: TGTGCCAGTAGCAGTCCCGGGGCAGGGATCGGGGAGCTGTTTTTT.

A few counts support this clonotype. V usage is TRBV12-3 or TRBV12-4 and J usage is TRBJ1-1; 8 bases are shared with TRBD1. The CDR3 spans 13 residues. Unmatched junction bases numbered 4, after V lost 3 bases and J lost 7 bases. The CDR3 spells CASSFQGAGEAFF. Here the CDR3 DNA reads TGTGCCAGCAGTTTTCAGGGGGCGGGTGAAGCTTTCTTT.

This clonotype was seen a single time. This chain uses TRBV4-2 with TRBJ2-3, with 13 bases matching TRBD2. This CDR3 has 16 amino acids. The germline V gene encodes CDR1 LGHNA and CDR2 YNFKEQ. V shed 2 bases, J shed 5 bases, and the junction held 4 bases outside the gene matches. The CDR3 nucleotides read TGTGCCAGCAGCCAAACTAGCGGGGGGGCCCAAGATACGCAGTATTTT. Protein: CASSQTSGGAQDTQYF.

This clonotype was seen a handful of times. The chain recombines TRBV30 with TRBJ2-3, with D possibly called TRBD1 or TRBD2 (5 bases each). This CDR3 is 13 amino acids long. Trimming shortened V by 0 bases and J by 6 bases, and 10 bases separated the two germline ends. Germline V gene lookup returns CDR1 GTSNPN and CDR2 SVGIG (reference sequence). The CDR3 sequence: CAWSVRWDDTQYF. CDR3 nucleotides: TGTGCCTGGAGTGTACGGTGGGACGATACGCAGTATTTT.

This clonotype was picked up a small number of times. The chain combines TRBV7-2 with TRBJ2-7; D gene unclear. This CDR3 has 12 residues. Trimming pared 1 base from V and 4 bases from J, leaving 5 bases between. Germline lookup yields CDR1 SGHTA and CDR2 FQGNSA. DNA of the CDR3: TGTGCCAGCAGCTTAGTGACGTACGAGCAGTACTTC. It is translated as CASSLVTYEQYF.

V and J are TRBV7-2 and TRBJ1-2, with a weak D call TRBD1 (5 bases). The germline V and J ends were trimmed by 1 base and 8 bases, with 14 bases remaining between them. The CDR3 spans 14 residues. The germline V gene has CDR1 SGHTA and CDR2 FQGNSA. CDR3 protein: CASSLGQGSAGYTF. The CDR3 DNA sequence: TGTGCCAGCAGCTTAGGTCAGGGCTCTGCGGGCTACACCTTC. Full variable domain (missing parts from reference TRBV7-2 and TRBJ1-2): GAGVSQSPSNKVTEKGKDVELRCDPISGHTALYWYRQSLGQGLEFLIYFQGNSAPDKSGLPSDRFSAERTGGSVSTLTIQRTQQEDSAVYLCASSLGQGSAGYTFGSGTRLTVV.

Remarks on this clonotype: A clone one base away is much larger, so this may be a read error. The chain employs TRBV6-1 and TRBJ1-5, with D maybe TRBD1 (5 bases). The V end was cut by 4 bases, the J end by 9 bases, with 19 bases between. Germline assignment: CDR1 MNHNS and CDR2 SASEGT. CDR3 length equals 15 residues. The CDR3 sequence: CASSGDGGVGRPQHF. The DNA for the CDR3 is TGTGCCAGCAGTGGCGATGGGGGTGTTGGTCGGCCCCAGCATTTT.

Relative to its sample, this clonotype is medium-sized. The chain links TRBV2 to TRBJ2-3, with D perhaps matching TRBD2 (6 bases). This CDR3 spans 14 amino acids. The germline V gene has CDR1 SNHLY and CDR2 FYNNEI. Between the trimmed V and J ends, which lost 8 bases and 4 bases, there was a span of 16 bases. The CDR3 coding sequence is TGTGCCAGCGGCGGAGGACTACCTCCAGATACGCAGTATTTT. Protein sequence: CASGGGLPPDTQYF.

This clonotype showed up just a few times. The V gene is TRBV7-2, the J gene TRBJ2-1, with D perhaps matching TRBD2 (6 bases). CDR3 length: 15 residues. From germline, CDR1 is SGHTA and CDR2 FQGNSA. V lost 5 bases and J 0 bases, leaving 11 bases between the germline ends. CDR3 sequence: CASSTGGSSYNEQFF. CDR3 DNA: TGTGCCAGCAGCACCGGAGGGAGCTCCTACAATGAGCAGTTCTTC.

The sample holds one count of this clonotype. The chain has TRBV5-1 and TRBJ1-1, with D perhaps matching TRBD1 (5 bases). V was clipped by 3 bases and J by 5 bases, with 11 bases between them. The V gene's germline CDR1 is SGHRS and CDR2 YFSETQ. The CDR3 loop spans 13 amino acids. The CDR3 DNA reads TGCGCCAGCAGCTGGGAAGGGGATACTGAAGCTTTCTTT. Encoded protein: CASSWEGDTEAFF.

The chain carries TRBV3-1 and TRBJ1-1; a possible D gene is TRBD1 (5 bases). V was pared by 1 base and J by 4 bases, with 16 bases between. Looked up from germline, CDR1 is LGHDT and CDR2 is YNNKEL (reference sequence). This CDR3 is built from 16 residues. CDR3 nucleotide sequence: TGTGCCAGCAGCCAAGGGGGGAGGGGAGGGATCACTGAAGCTTTCTTT. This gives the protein CASSQGGRGGITEAFF. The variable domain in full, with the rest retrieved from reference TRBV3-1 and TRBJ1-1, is DTAVSQTPKYLVTQMGNDKSIKCEQNLGHDTMYWYKQDSKKFLKIMFSYNNKELIINETVPNRFSPKSPDKAHLNLHINSLELGDSAVYFCASSQGGRGGITEAFFGQGTRLTVV.

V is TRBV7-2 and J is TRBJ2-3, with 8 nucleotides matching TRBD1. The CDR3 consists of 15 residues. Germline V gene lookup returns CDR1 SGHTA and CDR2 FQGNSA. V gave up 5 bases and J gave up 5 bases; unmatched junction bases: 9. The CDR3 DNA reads TGTGCCAGCAGCCCAACAGGACAGGGTGGAGATACGCAGTATTTT. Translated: CASSPTGQGGDTQYF.

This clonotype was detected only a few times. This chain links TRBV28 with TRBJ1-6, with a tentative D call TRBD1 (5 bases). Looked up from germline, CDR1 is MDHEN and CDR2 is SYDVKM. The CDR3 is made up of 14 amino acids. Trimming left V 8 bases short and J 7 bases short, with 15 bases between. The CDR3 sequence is CASGTGTVNSPLHF. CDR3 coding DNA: TGTGCCAGCGGCACCGGGACTGTGAATTCACCCCTCCACTTT. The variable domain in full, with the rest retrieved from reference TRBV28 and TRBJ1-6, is DVKVTQSSRYLVKRTGEKVFLECVQDMDHENMFWYRQDPGLGLRLIYFSYDVKMKEKGDIPEGYSVSREKKERFSLILESASTNQTSMYLCASGTGTVNSPLHFGNGTRLTVT.

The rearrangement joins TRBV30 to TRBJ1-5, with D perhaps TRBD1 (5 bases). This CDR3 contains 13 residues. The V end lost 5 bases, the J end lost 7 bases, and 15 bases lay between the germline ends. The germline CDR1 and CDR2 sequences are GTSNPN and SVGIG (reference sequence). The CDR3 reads CAWAPGEGQPQHF. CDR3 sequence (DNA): TGTGCCTGGGCGCCGGGGGAGGGGCAGCCCCAGCATTTT.

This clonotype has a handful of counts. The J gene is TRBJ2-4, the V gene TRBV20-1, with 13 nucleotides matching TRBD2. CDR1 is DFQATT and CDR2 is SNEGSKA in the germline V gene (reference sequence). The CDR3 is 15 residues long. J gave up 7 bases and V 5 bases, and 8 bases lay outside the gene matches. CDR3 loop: CSAAGSGLAGNIQYF. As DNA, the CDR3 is TGCAGTGCTGCTGGGTCGGGACTAGCGGGGAACATTCAGTACTTC.

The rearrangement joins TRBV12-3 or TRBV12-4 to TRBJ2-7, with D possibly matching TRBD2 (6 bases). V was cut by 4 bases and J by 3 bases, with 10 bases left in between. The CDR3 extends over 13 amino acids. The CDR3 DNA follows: TGTGCCAGCAGTTCCTCCGGGGGCTACGAGCAGTACTTC. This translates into CASSSSGGYEQYF.